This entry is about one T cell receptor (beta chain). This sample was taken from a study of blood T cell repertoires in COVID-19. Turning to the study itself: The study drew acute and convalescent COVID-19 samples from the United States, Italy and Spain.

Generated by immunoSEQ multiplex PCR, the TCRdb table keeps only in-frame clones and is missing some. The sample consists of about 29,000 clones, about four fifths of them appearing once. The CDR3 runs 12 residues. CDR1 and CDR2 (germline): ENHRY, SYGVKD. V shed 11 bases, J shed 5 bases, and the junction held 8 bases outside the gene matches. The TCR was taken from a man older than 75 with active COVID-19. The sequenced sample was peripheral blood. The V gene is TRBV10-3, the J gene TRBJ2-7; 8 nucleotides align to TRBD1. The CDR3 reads CASGQGEDEQYF. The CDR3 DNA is TGTGCCTCCGGACAGGGTGAGGACGAGCAGTACTTC.